The present TCR beta chain was sequenced within a study of T cell responses to AZD1222 COVID-19 vaccine listed by TCRdb under 2021. For the wider study: A total of 233 trial participants underwent TCR sequencing, of whom nearly 210 had received two doses of AZD1222 and about 26 had received two doses of the MenACWY control vaccine. Trial participants were enrolled by age into subgroups of 18-55, 56-69 and 70-plus years, and 148, 28 and 57 TCR-sequenced participants, respectively, were included in these subgroups.

What the time point label conveys for this sample: about 28 days (+/-7) after the second vaccine dose. AZD1222 recipients given second doses at about 4 weeks or at about 12 weeks were pooled, since spike-specific TCR depth and breadth were not found to differ between the two schedules. Vaccinee samples came from UK trials COV001 and COV002, including a single-blind randomized controlled phase 2/3 trial of AZD1222 (ChAdOx1 nCoV-19) in healthy adults. Trial participant PBMC samples were collected at day 0 and day 28 after the second dose for TCRbeta chain sequencing. CDR1 SGHTA and CDR2 FQGNSA are derived from the germline V gene. The CDR3, cysteine through phenylalanine, is 16 amino acids long. Only the CDR3 DNA stays, 48 bases, in frame from base 1. The V end loses 7 bases and the J end loses 3 bases, and a stretch of 21 bases separates them. Worth noting for this clone: Its recognized antigen is unknown. There are no base qualities to consult, and no much larger clone falls within one base.

The CDR3 regions of human TCRbeta chains were analyzed by immunosequencing. The source study handled its data this way. Repertoire TCRs were checked for matches against a reference library of SARS-CoV-2-specific TCRs that had been generated using the MIRA antigen-specificity platform. Breadth meant the fraction of unique TCRs that were SARS-CoV-2-associated, whereas depth meant the fraction of total T cells that were SARS-CoV-2-associated. Using the MIRA data, every spike-specific TCR was mapped to the spike region that the TCR reacted to and assigned to either a CD4 or a CD8 class. Log10-transformed breadth and depth values were compared by one-way ANOVA with Sidak's multiple comparisons tests. Entries here come from immuneACCESS through TCRdb and include only in-frame sequences with V and J called. Some clones fail to appear in such tables; in the studies checked, an unresolved V gene covers under half of the shortfall, and the cause of the remainder is unknown. V, J and clone size reflect that table, while D and trimming were determined from the DNA. The sample data list about 120,000 clones, and around 93% of these were observed just once. The ten largest clones take up approximately 5% of the sample.

What the study reported, not specific to this receptor: CD4 TCRs associated with the vaccine covered the entire spike protein, and the dominant responses were in regions 160-218 and 743-854. In the small 56-69-year group, the increase in depth fell short of significance, most likely because of low power. Because no samples from the day 14 peak response were available, repertoires could be characterized only after the peak T cell response. Conclusions about previously exposed vaccinees are limited because only a handful of AZD1222 recipients were SARS-CoV-2 seropositive at baseline. Reportedly, almost half of the unique spike-specific TCRs recognized epitopes lying outside the regions that are mutated in the B.1.351 and B.1.1.7 variants. Spike-specific TCR breadth and depth rose significantly after two AZD1222 doses compared with day 0 and with MenACWY recipients. Most participants were white British and females outnumbered males, and the authors suggested that clonal diversity may have been underestimated.

This specimen consisted of peripheral blood, obtained 28 days after the second AZD1222 dose. The rearrangement joined TRBV7-2 to TRBJ1-1; confidence is insufficient to name the D gene. The receptor was isolated from an adult who received the AZD1222 COVID-19 vaccine. The DNA sequence is TGTGCCAGCACTTTAAGCCCCTTCCGGGGTGACACTGAAGCTTTCTTT. Its translation is CASTLSPFRGDTEAFF.